The rows below give T cell receptor delta chains drawn from one sample of a study of human gamma delta and Vdelta1 T cells. TCRdb re-called the PCR reads with CATT. The sample yields over 5,500 delta-chain clones, about two fifths seen once. These receptors are not linked to any known antigen. Source material: Vdelta1 gamma-delta T cells from blood grown in culture (DOT cells). These receptor sequences come from a human donor in good health. Each CDR3 is given with its conserved first and last residue. A D gene is named only where the DNA matches it firmly. Clone size, where shown, is once, few, many, or a class for clones that have expanded.

D gene: TRDD3; J gene: TRDJ1; clone size: NA; V gene: TRDV1; CDR3 protein: CALGVPGRGISDTDKLIF; CDR3 DNA: TGTGCTCTTGGGGTCCCGGGGAGGGGGATATCCGACACCGATAAACTCATCTTT
D gene: NA; J gene: TRDJ1; clone size: medium-sized; V gene: TRDV1; CDR3 protein: CALGSPPWATDKLIF; CDR3 DNA: TGTGCTCTTGGGTCCCCTCCTTGGGCCACCGATAAACTCATCTTT
D gene: NA; J gene: TRDJ1; clone size: medium-sized; V gene: TRDV1; CDR3 protein: CALGAQSRLEDTDKLIF; CDR3 DNA: TGTGCTCTTGGGGCACAATCCCGGTTGGAGGACACCGATAAACTCATCTTT
D gene: TRDD3; J gene: TRDJ1; clone size: few; V gene: TRDV1; CDR3 protein: CALGGSFTGGYPPNKLIF; CDR3 DNA: TGTGCTCTTGGGGGATCGTTTACTGGGGGATATCCCCCGAATAAACTCATCTTT
D gene: TRDD3; J gene: TRDJ1; clone size: NA; V gene: TRDV1; CDR3 protein: CALGERASFRWGIHGHKLIF; CDR3 DNA: TGTGCTCTTGGGGAGCGCGCTTCTTTCCGGTGGGGGATACACGGACATAAACTCATCTTT
D gene: TRDD3; J gene: TRDJ1; clone size: NA; V gene: TRDV1; CDR3 protein: CALGETHILFSLRLGDACYTDKLIF; CDR3 DNA: TGTGCTCTTGGGGAAACCCATATCCTTTTCTCCCTACGGCTGGGGGACGCCTGTTACACCGATAAACTCATCTTT
D gene: TRDD3; J gene: TRDJ1; clone size: medium-sized; V gene: TRDV1; CDR3 protein: CALGVFLGLGDTNTDKLIF; CDR3 DNA: TGTGCTCTTGGGGTTTTCCTCGGACTGGGGGATACGAACACCGATAAACTCATCTTT
D gene: NA; J gene: TRDJ1; clone size: NA; V gene: TRDV1; CDR3 protein: CALGERAMTAGHKLIF; CDR3 DNA: TGTGCTCTTGGGGAACGAGCTATGACAGCGGGACATAAACTCATCTTT
D gene: TRDD3; J gene: TRDJ1; clone size: NA; V gene: TRDV1; CDR3 protein: CALAAAVPDWGIHPKLIF; CDR3 DNA: TGTGCTCTTGCCGCCGCTGTTCCGGACTGGGGGATACACCCTAAACTCATCTTT
D gene: TRDD3; J gene: TRDJ1; clone size: NA; V gene: TRDV1; CDR3 protein: CALTVGGPDKLIF; CDR3 DNA: TGTGCTCTAACGGTTGGGGGACCCGATAAACTCATCTTT
D gene: NA; J gene: TRDJ1; clone size: NA; V gene: TRDV1; CDR3 protein: CALGELGSYAVGDTDKLIF; CDR3 DNA: TGTGCTCTTGGGGAACTAGGCTCCTACGCGGTGGGGGACACCGATAAACTCATCTTT
D gene: TRDD3; J gene: TRDJ1; clone size: NA; V gene: TRDV1; CDR3 protein: CALGVTIAGGPYTDKLIF; CDR3 DNA: TGTGCTCTTGGGGTAACTATTGCTGGGGGACCCTACACCGATAAACTCATCTTT
D gene: TRDD3; J gene: TRDJ1; clone size: few; V gene: TRDV1; CDR3 protein: CALGADAPKPSLWGIHSTDKLIF; CDR3 DNA: TGTGCTCTTGGGGCAGACGCCCCTAAGCCTTCCCTCTGGGGGATACACTCCACCGATAAACTCATCTTT
D gene: TRDD3; J gene: TRDJ1; clone size: NA; V gene: TRDV1; CDR3 protein: CALGVSHAWGPDKLIF; CDR3 DNA: TGTGCTCTTGGGGTTTCCCACGCCTGGGGGCCCGATAAACTCATCTTT
D gene: TRDD3; J gene: TRDJ1; clone size: few; V gene: TRDV1; CDR3 protein: CALGELLPWGIPSTTDTDKLIF; CDR3 DNA: TGTGCTCTTGGGGAACTTCTGCCCTGGGGGATACCAAGTACGACCGACACCGATAAACTCATCTTT
D gene: NA; J gene: TRDJ3; clone size: few; V gene: TRDV1; CDR3 protein: CALGELRYGLHWDTRQMFF; CDR3 DNA: TGTGCTCTTGGGGAACTTCGGTACGGTCTCCACTGGGACACCCGACAGATGTTTTTC
D gene: TRDD3; J gene: TRDJ1; clone size: few; V gene: TRDV1; CDR3 protein: CALGESITGIRNKKITDKLIF; CDR3 DNA: TGTGCTCTTGGGGAATCAATCACGGGGATACGGAATAAGAAGATCACCGATAAACTCATCTTT
D gene: TRDD3; J gene: TRDJ1; clone size: few; V gene: TRDV1; CDR3 protein: CALGELRFPMWGIRNTFSYTDKLIF; CDR3 DNA: TGTGCTCTTGGGGAACTGAGATTTCCTATGTGGGGGATACGGAATACCTTTTCGTACACCGATAAACTCATCTTT
D gene: TRDD3; J gene: TRDJ1; clone size: few; V gene: TRDV1; CDR3 protein: CALGIPTTILGELPTDKLIF; CDR3 DNA: TGTGCTCTTGGGATTCCTACAACCATACTGGGGGAGTTACCTACCGATAAACTCATCTTT
D gene: NA; J gene: TRDJ1; clone size: NA; V gene: TRDV1; CDR3 protein: CALGGQKPGLGTQNPNKLIF; CDR3 DNA: TGTGCTCTTGGGGGTCAAAAACCTGGTCTGGGGACACAAAACCCTAATAAACTCATCTTT
D gene: TRDD3; J gene: TRDJ4; clone size: medium-sized; V gene: TRDV1; CDR3 protein: CALGEPPVISPMRLGETRPLIF; CDR3 DNA: TGTGCTCTTGGGGAACCACCGGTTATTTCCCCCATGCGTTTGGGGGAGACCAGACCCCTGATCTTT
D gene: NA; J gene: TRDJ1; clone size: NA; V gene: TRDV1; CDR3 protein: CALGEGFIPYTDKLIF; CDR3 DNA: TGTGCTCTTGGGGAAGGGTTTATCCCGTACACCGATAAACTCATCTTT
D gene: TRDD3; J gene: TRDJ1; clone size: NA; V gene: TRDV1; CDR3 protein: CALGELVPWRIRVSVDKLIF; CDR3 DNA: TGTGCTCTTGGGGAACTAGTACCCTGGAGGATACGCGTATCAGTCGATAAACTCATCTTT
D gene: TRDD3; J gene: TRDJ1; clone size: NA; V gene: TRDV1; CDR3 protein: CALGIRSLTGGYYTDKLIF; CDR3 DNA: TGTGCTCTTGGGATAAGATCCCTAACTGGGGGTTACTACACCGATAAACTCATCTTT
D gene: TRDD3; J gene: TRDJ1; clone size: medium-sized; V gene: TRDV1; CDR3 protein: CALGEHVLLSGGAYTDKLIF; CDR3 DNA: TGTGCTCTTGGGGAACATGTCCTACTCTCTGGGGGAGCCTACACCGATAAACTCATCTTT
D gene: TRDD3; J gene: TRDJ1; clone size: NA; V gene: TRDV1; CDR3 protein: CALGERTRVLGARDKLIF; CDR3 DNA: TGTGCTCTTGGGGAACGCACTAGAGTACTGGGGGCACGGGATAAACTCATCTTT
D gene: TRDD3; J gene: TRDJ1; clone size: NA; V gene: TRDV1; CDR3 protein: CALGECFGRITGGLYTDKLIF; CDR3 DNA: TGTGCTCTTGGGGAGTGTTTTGGGCGAATTACTGGGGGCCTATACACCGATAAACTCATCTTT
D gene: TRDD3; J gene: TRDJ1; clone size: few; V gene: TRDV1; CDR3 protein: CALGELYRTLGDHTDKLIF; CDR3 DNA: TGTGCTCTTGGGGAACTCTATAGGACGCTGGGGGATCACACCGATAAACTCATCTTT
D gene: TRDD3; J gene: TRDJ1; clone size: NA; V gene: TRDV1; CDR3 protein: CALGEHPYWGIRIPRHTDKLIF; CDR3 DNA: TGTGCTCTTGGGGAACACCCCTACTGGGGAATACGCATACCGCGCCACACCGATAAACTCATCTTT
D gene: TRDD3; J gene: TRDJ1; clone size: NA; V gene: TRDV1; CDR3 protein: CALGDRRGPPYWGINKLIF; CDR3 DNA: TGTGCTCTTGGGGACAGAAGGGGGCCTCCGTACTGGGGGATCAATAAACTCATCTTT
D gene: TRDD3; J gene: TRDJ1; clone size: NA; V gene: TRDV1; CDR3 protein: CALAGPIVLGADKLIF; CDR3 DNA: TGTGCTCTTGCGGGCCCGATTGTACTGGGGGCCGATAAACTCATCTTT